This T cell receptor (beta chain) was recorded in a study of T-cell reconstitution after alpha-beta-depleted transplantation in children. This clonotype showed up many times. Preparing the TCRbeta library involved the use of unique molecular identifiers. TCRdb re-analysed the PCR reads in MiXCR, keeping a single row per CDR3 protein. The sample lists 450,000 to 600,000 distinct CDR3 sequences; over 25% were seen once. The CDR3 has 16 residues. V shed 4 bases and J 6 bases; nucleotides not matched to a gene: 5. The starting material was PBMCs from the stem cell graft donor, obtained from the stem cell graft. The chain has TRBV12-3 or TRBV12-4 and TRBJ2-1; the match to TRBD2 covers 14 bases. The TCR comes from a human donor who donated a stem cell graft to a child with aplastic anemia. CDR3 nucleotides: TGTGCCAGCAGTTCACTCGGGACTAGCGGGAGCAATGAGCAGTTCTTC. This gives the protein CASSSLGTSGSNEQFF.